This TCR beta chain was retrieved from a study of shared clonotypes between healthy human individuals (TCRdb year 2020). With respect to the entire study: The cohort included three men and a couple of women between 18 and 49 years of age. Between about 0.85 and 10 billion PBMCs per donor were obtained by leukapheresis. Libraries were prepared and TCR repertoires were sequenced by different laboratories using diverse techniques, in order to increase sequencing depth and limit assay-specific biases. Per donor, three plates each were used for CD4 naive and CD4 memory, two for CD8 naive, and one for CD8 memory. To estimate repertoire size and how much clonotype sharing occurs between individuals, the study deeply sequenced the blood TCR repertoires of five or six healthy adults.

The junction shows trimming of 4 bases on V and 1 base on J, and the gene matches do not reach 2 bases of it. Sequences MNHEY (CDR1) and SMNVEV (CDR2) are obtained from the germline V gene (reference sequence). Inclusive of the bounding cysteine and phenylalanine, the CDR3 is 16 residues long. Only CDR3 DNA is held: 48 bases, read in frame from base 1. Points the paper makes about the study in general: Compared with non-shared clonotypes, the clonotypes found in all four sorted-subset donors had higher generation probabilities. Sampling was limited to blood, and TCR repertoires in tissue likely differ from TCR repertoires in blood. Larger estimated clonotype richness was generally found for naive subsets than for memory subsets. Pairwise subsampling led to the expectation that sequencing depth would affect the degree of clonotype sharing among donors. About 5% of naive CD4, roughly 3.5% of naive CD8, approximately 2% of memory CD4, and 0.4% of memory CD8 clonotypes were shared across several donors. Rarefaction of sorted-subset datasets indicated incomplete sequencing despite the large sequencing depth. The genetic and exposure-history diversity represented was limited by the small number of donors.

As concerns this clone: The antigen it recognizes is unknown. No base quality values were provided; no much bigger clone lies one nucleotide off.

The donors were healthy, HIV-negative adults who had no recently reported acute infections or vaccinations. Every donor was a Caucasian adult living in Nashville, Tennessee, USA. CD4+ T cells were enriched by magnetic negative selection, after which naive cells were positively selected on CD45RA and the negative fraction was taken as the memory subset. After blood collection by leukapheresis, PBMCs were isolated using Ficoll-Histopaque density gradient centrifugation and then cryopreserved in the vapor phase of liquid nitrogen. Purity and quantity of every magnetically sorted T cell population were checked by analytical flow cytometry. Genomic DNA was isolated from every sorted fraction and measured by UV absorbance on a Nanodrop 2000c. Using the deep immunoSEQ assay, multiplex PCR amplified TCR CDR3 regions from genomic DNA. For each cell subset, the extracted genomic DNA was distributed evenly across all wells of several immunoSEQ 96-well plates, and each plate served as one replicate. For sorted subsets, 150 to 200 ng genomic DNA, equal to 30,000 or so T cell genomes, was loaded into each replicate PCR. Purified libraries were measured with a Qubit 3.0 fluorometer, size-checked on a Bioanalyzer 2100, and measured again with the KAPA Library Quantification kit. A separate single-read 150-cycle Illumina NextSeq 550 flow cell was used to sequence each immunoSEQ 96-well plate. Per the source publication's procedure: Because only junctional sequences without quality scores were contained in the immunoSEQ output, filtering matching that applied to full-length reads could not be performed. To assign V/J genes and CDR3, sequences were annotated against IMGT germline references using PyIR, a Python wrapper for IgBLAST v1.9. Reads were removed for weak V/J assignments (E-value above 1e-6), missing CDR3, stop codons, out-of-frame junctions, or ambiguous translated residues. V3J clonotypes were defined as sequences sharing the same inferred V gene, J gene, and CDR3 amino acid sequence. Percentage overlap between repertoires was computed as shared unique clonotypes divided by the size of the smaller repertoire. RTK rarefaction, the Chao1 estimator, and Recon v2.1 estimates of unobserved clonotypes were used to assess repertoire richness. Generation probabilities were computed with OLGA for all TCRbeta clonotypes obtained by the gDNA method from a handful of donors. The immuneACCESS repertoire file appears here via TCRdb, limited to in-frame rearrangements. These files lack a portion of the clones; in checked studies, under half of the deficit traces to unresolved V genes, and the cause of the others is not known. The V and J calls and clone size come from that table; D and trimming were worked out from the DNA. The sample yields about 1.5 million clones; roughly 97% were counted once. 1.2% of the sample rests with the top ten.

The clonotype originates from a man younger than 45 in good health. Recombination joined TRBV27 with TRBJ2-7; 15 bases in between match TRBD2. Sequenced material: naive CD4+ T cells sorted from blood. The cell subset or site label for this specimen denotes: CD45RA+ positively selected. The DNA reads as follows: TGTGCCAGCAGTTCGGGACTAGCGGGAGGATCCTACGAGCAGTACTTC. This is translated as CASSSGLAGGSYEQYF.